This entry lists 13 T cell receptor beta chains sequenced from one sample in a study of T cell clusters in autoimmune cytopenias. Each sample's input was approximately 0.25 ug genomic DNA, some 38,000 genome equivalents. TRB was amplified by touch-down multiplex PCR, primer pools A and B combined. Each CDR3 protein gets one entry in TCRdb, which reprocessed the multiplex PCR reads and gives no DNA. This listing includes 12,000 or so distinct CDR3 sequences. These data were likewise used in another study, on T cell repertoires in aging, cancer and after chemotherapy.

The sequenced material came from peripheral blood. The receptors come from a human donor in good health.

The chain combines TRBV19 with TRBJ2-7. Germline CDR1 reads LNHDA; CDR2 reads SQIVND (reference sequence). The CDR3 has 12 amino acids. The CDR3 reads CASSLRSGKQYF.

The chain employs TRBV6-6 and TRBJ1-1. CDR1 and CDR2 (germline): MNHNY, SVGAGI (reference sequence). The CDR3 covers 11 residues. CDR3 sequence: CATLANTEAFF.

This clonotype is identified as medium-sized from frequency. The V and J genes are TRBV7-2 and TRBJ1-2. Per germline, CDR1 SGHTA and CDR2 FQGNSA. The CDR3 is 11 amino acids. The CDR3 protein is CASSFSRGHTF.

By frequency, this clonotype registers medium-sized (0.01 to 0.1%). V is TRBV7-9 and J is TRBJ2-7; the TCRdb D gene call, TRBD1, has no DNA to confirm it. The length of the CDR3 is 17 residues. Germline CDR1 SEHNR, CDR2 FQNEAQ (reference sequence). This CDR3 reads CASSLTPGQGYVSEQYF. Filled out from reference TRBV7-9 and TRBJ2-7, the complete variable domain reads DTGVSQNPRHKITKRGQNVTFRCDPISEHNRLYWYRQTLGQGPEFLTYFQNEAQLEKSRLLSDRFSAERPKGSFSTLEIQRTEQGDSAMYLCASSLTPGQGYVSEQYFGPGTRLTVT.

The genes are TRBV21-1 and TRBJ2-3; the D call from TCRdb, TRBD2, cannot be confirmed without DNA. TRBV21-1 is termed a pseudogene. The CDR3 covers 12 residues. The CDR3 loop is CARRDFTDTQYF.

The chain links TRBV6-4 to TRBJ2-2; the TCRdb call, TRBD1, lacks DNA for checking. The CDR3 loop spans 13 amino acids. Looked up from germline, CDR1 is MRHNA and CDR2 is SNTAGT. The CDR3 loop is CASSTGSTGELFF.

The chain links TRBV4-2 to TRBJ1-1; the TCRdb D gene call, TRBD1, has no DNA to confirm it. In germline, CDR1 is LGHNA, CDR2 YNFKEQ. The CDR3 is made up of 15 amino acids. CDR3 loop: CASSQEIGVWTEAFF.

The chain uses TRBV18 and TRBJ2-3; there is no DNA to check the TCRdb D call of TRBD2. The germline V gene encodes CDR1 KGHSH and CDR2 LQKENI. The CDR3 is 18 amino acids. The CDR3 loop is CASSPARLAGVSTDTQYF.

V gene TRBV5-5 combines with J gene TRBJ1-1; lacking DNA, the TRBD1 call made by TCRdb goes unchecked. This CDR3 spans 19 amino acids. Germline CDR1 SGHKS, CDR2 YYEKEE (reference sequence). This CDR3 is CASSLAMGQRYAVNTEAFF.

This chain joins TRBV4-3 and TRBJ1-1; TCRdb selects TRBD1, and the lack of DNA leaves this call unchecked. The CDR3 contains 12 residues. The germline CDR1 and CDR2 sequences are LGHNA and YSLEER. The CDR3: CASSQVPFEAFF.

The chain uses TRBV10-3 and TRBJ2-7. Germline lookup yields CDR1 ENHRY and CDR2 SYGVKD. This CDR3 contains 15 residues. The CDR3 spells CAISEFRTRGREQYF.

The gene calls are TRBV11-2 and TRBJ1-2. The CDR3 totals 14 residues. Germline loops: CDR1 SGHAT, CDR2 FQNNGV. CDR3 residues: CASSSTWTWGGYTF. The variable domain in full, with the rest retrieved from reference TRBV11-2 and TRBJ1-2, is EAGVAQSPRYKIIEKRQSVAFWCNPISGHATLYWYQQILGQGPKLLIQFQNNGVVDDSQLPKDRFSAERLKGVDSTLKIQPAKLEDSAVYLCASSSTWTWGGYTFGSGTRLTVV.

The chain couples TRBV7-2 to TRBJ2-3; without DNA, the TCRdb call of TRBD2 cannot be checked. Germline CDR1 SGHTA, CDR2 FQGNSA. There are 14 residues in the CDR3. The CDR3 reads CASSLARGRSTQYF.